This T cell receptor (beta chain) came from a study of early T cells in non-severe SARS-CoV-2 infection. The overall study: Bulk RNA taken from unsorted whole blood was sequenced, leaving chains unpaired.

cDNA molecules, individually, were tagged with unique molecular identifiers. TCRdb fed the 5' RACE reads into MiXCR, producing one record per CDR3 protein. Of some 32,000 distinct CDR3 sequences in the sample, roughly 3.9% were seen once. Per germline, CDR1 MNHEY and CDR2 SVGEGT. CDR3 length: 14 amino acids. V shed 5 bases and J shed 5 bases, with 12 bases lying between them. Broader study findings: The VDJdb matching leaned toward anti-spike CD8 responses and overlooked private and CD4 specificities.

This clonotype came up many times. Its antigen is as yet unknown. This clonotype was sampled from an adult who was a healthcare worker with PCR-confirmed SARS-CoV-2 infection or an uninfected control (not recorded which). The rearrangement uses TRBV6-2 or TRBV6-3 and TRBJ2-2, with unresolved D. What was sequenced was whole blood. The CDR3 bases are TGTGCCAGCAGTAGTCCGTCCCCGACCGGGGAGCTGTTTTTT. Its translation is CASSSPSPTGELFF.